These T cell receptor beta chains were read from a single sample in a study of tumor and adjacent non-tumor tissue in lung cancer. In TCRdb, the multiplex PCR reads were re-called with MiXCR into one record per CDR3 protein. The sample shows under 100,000 distinct CDR3 sequences, approximately 68% of them seen only once. Sequencing input: lung tumor tissue. The receptors stem from a woman between 65 and 79 years old with non-small cell lung cancer. Each CDR3 is given with its conserved first and last residue. The D gene is left open where the match is weak. The size entry is marked missing in some rows and otherwise reads once, few, many or a size class.

clone_size	v_call	j_call	d_call	cdr3_nt	cdr3_aa
many	TRBV20-1	TRBJ2-3	TRBD1	TGCAGTGCTAGAGTACCCCTCGGACAGGGTAGGGATACGCAGTATTTT	CSARVPLGQGRDTQYF
-	TRBV6-4	TRBJ2-2	-	TGTGTCAGCAGGGCAGCAAACACCGGGGAGCCGTTTTTT	CVSRAANTGEPFF
-	TRBV19	TRBJ1-2	-	TGTGCCAGTAGTATAGATCGTGCGGGGAACAGCTATGGCTACACCTTC	CASSIDRAGNSYGYTF
-	TRBV12-3/TRBV12-4	TRBJ2-7	-	TGTGCCAGCAGCGTCAATCTCTCCTACGAGCAGTACTTC	CASSVNLSYEQYF
-	TRBV6-6	TRBJ2-1	TRBD2	TGTGTCAGCTGGGGACTAGCGGGAGTCTACAATGAGGAGTTCTTC	CVSWGLAGVYNEEFF
-	TRBV5-4	TRBJ2-1	TRBD2	TGTGCCAGCAGCCCCCTGAGCGGGATGGCCGCAAATGAGCAGTTCTTC	CASSPLSGMAANEQFF
few	TRBV5-1	TRBJ2-7	TRBD2	TGCGCCAGCAGCTTGGAGTTTAGCGGGGGCCTTAGCGAGCAGTACTTC	CASSLEFSGGLSEQYF
-	TRBV5-1	TRBJ2-2	TRBD1	TGCGACAGCAAACCGACGACAGGGGTACGCGGGGAGCTGTTTTTT	CDSKPTTGVRGELFF
-	TRBV7-8	TRBJ2-1	TRBD2	TGTGCCAGCAGCCTAGCGGGATGGACTGCGAATGAGCAGTTCTTC	CASSLAGWTANEQFF
many	TRBV10-3	TRBJ2-7	-	TGTGCCATCAGCCCGGGACGGGACTACGAGCAGTACTTC	CAISPGRDYEQYF
-	TRBV12-3/TRBV12-4	TRBJ2-5	TRBD2	TGTGCCAGCAGTCCGGGACTAGTGAGAAACGATGAGACCCAGTACTTC	CASSPGLVRNDETQYF
-	TRBV6-5	TRBJ2-6	-	TGTGCCGGCAGTTGCTCGATGGACTCTGGTGCCAACGTCCTGACTTTC	CAGSCSMDSGANVLTF
-	TRBV6-1	TRBJ2-3	-	TGTGCCAGCATCCGACGGGGTAACGGGCTCGGAACAGATACACAGTATTTT	CASIRRGNGLGTDTQYF
-	TRBV6-1	TRBJ1-6	-	TGTGCCAGCAATGAAGCGCGGGGTGATAATTCGCCCCTCCACTTT	CASNEARGDNSPLHF
-	TRBV29-1	TRBJ1-4	-	TGCAGCTCCCGCGCGGAGGGGGGAGAACTGTTTTTC	CSSRAEGGELFF
-	TRBV4-1	TRBJ1-1	-	TGCGCAAGCAGCGAGAGCTTTAAGGGACATGAAGCTTTCTTT	CASSESFKGHEAFF
-	TRBV10-3	TRBJ2-7	TRBD2	TGTGCCATCAGTGAGTCGATGTCGGGAGGGTACGAGTACTACTTC	CAISESMSGGYEYYF
-	TRBV7-2	TRBJ2-6	-	TGTGCCAGCAGCTCCCCCCGGGTGACGATCTCTGGGTCCAACGCCCTGACTTTC	CASSSPRVTISGSNALTF
-	TRBV7-9	TRBJ1-1	-	TGTGCCAGCAGCCCGGTAGGGGCGGGTGAAGCTTTCTTT	CASSPVGAGEAFF
-	TRBV4-2	TRBJ1-4	TRBD1	TGTGCCAGTAGCCAAGACAGGGTCCGAACTGTGAGTGATGAAAAACTGTTTTTT	CASSQDRVRTVSDEKLFF
once	TRBV4-1	TRBJ2-5	-	TGCGCCAGCAGCACGCTTCGTTCGGGCCAAGAGACCCAGTACTTC	CASSTLRSGQETQYF
-	TRBV12-3/TRBV12-4	TRBJ2-5	-	TGTGCCAGCTCTCGGGGCGACCAAGAGATCCAGTACTTC	CASSRGDQEIQYF
-	TRBV6-2/TRBV6-3	TRBJ2-7	-	TGTGCCAGCAGTTCCGGGACCAACTCCTACGAGCAGTACTTC	CASSSGTNSYEQYF
-	TRBV6-5	TRBJ1-1	-	TGTGCCAGGATTGCGCAGGGTCGGACTGAAGCTTGCTTT	CARIAQGRTEACF
once	TRBV10-1	TRBJ2-5	-	TGCGCCAGCAGTGACCAACAGGCGGGTTCGGAGACCCTGTACTTC	CASSDQQAGSETLYF
-	TRBV6-1	TRBJ2-2	TRBD2	TGTGGCAGCAGTGTGGATAGCGGGATTCAGACCGGCACCGGGGAGTTGTTTTTT	CGSSVDSGIQTGTGELFF
-	TRBV6-2/TRBV6-3	TRBJ2-2	TRBD1	TGTGCCAGCAGTGACGCAGGGGGTCAGGACGGGGAGCTGTTCTTT	CASSDAGGQDGELFF
-	TRBV29-1	TRBJ2-5	-	TGCAGCGTTGAAAAGGGGTCCCACAGAGAGACCCAGTACTTC	CSVEKGSHRETQYF
-	TRBV6-5	TRBJ1-3	-	TGTACCAGCAGTGTAGGGTATTACTCTGGAAACACCATATATTTT	CTSSVGYYSGNTIYF
-	TRBV11-3	TRBJ2-3	-	TGTGTCAATAGCACATCCGGGAGTCGCACAGATACGCAGTATTTT	CVNSTSGSRTDTQYF
many	TRBV10-2	TRBJ1-4	TRBD1	TGCGCCAGTAATACAGGGGGCGTTGGTGAAAAACTGTTTTTT	CASNTGGVGEKLFF
many	TRBV10-3	TRBJ2-2	TRBD1	TGTGCCATCAGTGAGTCGGGGACAGGGGTCACCGGGGAGCTGTTTTTT	CAISESGTGVTGELFF
many	TRBV12-3/TRBV12-4	TRBJ2-1	-	TGTGCCAGCAGTTTAGTCATAAATGAGCAGTTCTTC	CASSLVINEQFF
-	TRBV7-2	TRBJ2-3	TRBD2	TGTGCCAGCAGCCGCAGATCGACTAGCGAATTCGATATGCAGTATTTC	CASSRRSTSEFDMQYF
-	TRBV29-1	TRBJ2-7	TRBD1	TGCGGCGTAGGGACAGGGAACGAACAGTACTTC	CGVGTGNEQYF
-	TRBV6-1	TRBJ2-5	-	TGTGCCAGCACGGGGACACTCCAAGAGACCCAGTACTTC	CASTGTLQETQYF
-	TRBV10-2	TRBJ1-1	TRBD1	TGCGCCAGCAGTGAAGGGACAGGAGGTGACTCTGAAGCTTTCTTT	CASSEGTGGDSEAFF
-	TRBV20-1	TRBJ2-1	-	TGCAGTGTTCTCGGGATCAATGAGCAGTTCTTC	CSVLGINEQFF
-	TRBV9	TRBJ2-1	TRBD2	TGTGCCAGCAGCGTAGCTGAAGGGACTAGCGGGAGGTCCGGGTACAATGAGCAGTTCTTC	CASSVAEGTSGRSGYNEQFF
-	TRBV12-3/TRBV12-4	TRBJ1-2	TRBD1	TGTGCCAGCAGCTCATCAGGGGGCGGACGGGATGGCTACATCTTC	CASSSSGGGRDGYIF
-	TRBV6-5	TRBJ2-1	TRBD2	TGTGCCAGCACTTACTCGGCGACTAGCGGGAAGGGACAGTTCTTC	CASTYSATSGKGQFF
-	TRBV4-1	TRBJ2-3	TRBD2	TGCACTAGCAGCCAAGTAGTAGCGGGAGACCCAGATACGCAGTATTTT	CTSSQVVAGDPDTQYF
-	TRBV11-1	TRBJ1-2	-	TGTACCAGCAGTCATTCGGGCGTTAGCTATGGCTACACCTTC	CTSSHSGVSYGYTF
many	TRBV29-1	TRBJ2-1	TRBD2	TGCAGCGTTGAAGGTGTACTAGCGGGAGGCGGGGAGCAGTTCTTC	CSVEGVLAGGGEQFF
-	TRBV20-1	TRBJ2-7	-	TGCAGTGTTCAAAACTTATACAAGCAGTACTTC	CSVQNLYKQYF
-	TRBV6-1	TRBJ1-5	TRBD1	TGTGTCAGCAGTGGAGGGCAGGGGGCCGGCCTCGGGGATCAGCCCCAGCATTTC	CVSSGGQGAGLGDQPQHF
-	TRBV4-1	TRBJ2-7	-	TGCGCCAGCAGCCAAGATGATGTCTGGAAGCAGTACTTC	CASSQDDVWKQYF